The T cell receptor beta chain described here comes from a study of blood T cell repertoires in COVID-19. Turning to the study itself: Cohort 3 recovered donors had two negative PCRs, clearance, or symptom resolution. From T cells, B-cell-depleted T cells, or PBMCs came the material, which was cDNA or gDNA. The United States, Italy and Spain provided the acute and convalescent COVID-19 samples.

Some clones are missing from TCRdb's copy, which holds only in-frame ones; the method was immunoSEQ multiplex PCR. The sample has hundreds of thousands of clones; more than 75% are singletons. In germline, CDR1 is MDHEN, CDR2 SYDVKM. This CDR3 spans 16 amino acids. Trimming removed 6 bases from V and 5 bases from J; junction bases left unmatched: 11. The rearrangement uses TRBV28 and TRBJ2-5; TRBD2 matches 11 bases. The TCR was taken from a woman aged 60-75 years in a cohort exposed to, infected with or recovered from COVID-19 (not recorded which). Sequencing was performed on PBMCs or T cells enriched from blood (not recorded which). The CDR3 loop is CASRTSGSPRLETQYF. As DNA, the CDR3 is TGTGCCAGCAGAACTAGCGGGAGCCCACGGCTGGAGACCCAGTACTTC.